The rows below give T cell receptor beta chains drawn from one sample of a study of control samples from healthy donors and cancer patients. Clones were read by immunoSEQ multiplex PCR, and TCRdb kept only the in-frame ones, dropping some. The data hold about 63,000 clones, with 70% to 90% observed a single time. Sequencing input: blood. Receptor source: a man in his forties in good health. The CDR3 runs from the conserved cysteine through the conserved F or W. A D gene is named only where the DNA matches it firmly. Rows may omit the clone size; those that give it use once, few, many or a size class.

TRBV9	-	-	TRBJ1-5	TGTGCCAGCAGCGTAGACTTCCCCCGGGACACTAATCAGCCCCAGCATTTT	CASSVDFPRDTNQPQHF
TRBV11-2	-	few	TRBJ1-4	TGTGCCAGCAGAAAAACCGGGACGGATGCTATAGAAAAACTGTTTTTT	CASRKTGTDAIEKLFF
TRBV10-3	-	-	TRBJ1-2	TGTGCCATCAGTGATAGGCAGGAGGACTATGGCTACACCTTC	CAISDRQEDYGYTF
TRBV28	TRBD2	-	TRBJ2-1	TGTGCCAGCAGTTCCCTAGCGGGAGGGAGGGACAATGAGCAGTTCTTC	CASSSLAGGRDNEQFF
TRBV7-8	TRBD1	-	TRBJ1-2	TGTGCCAGCAGCTTAGAAGGGGGCAACTATGGCTACACCTTC	CASSLEGGNYGYTF
TRBV7-2	TRBD1	-	TRBJ2-1	TGTGCCAGCAGCTACAGGACAGGGGCTTTCGGGAATGAGCAGTTCTTC	CASSYRTGAFGNEQFF
TRBV2	TRBD1	-	TRBJ1-2	TGTGCCAGCAGCTTACAACAGGGGTCGAACTATGGCTACACCTTC	CASSLQQGSNYGYTF
TRBV4-3	-	-	TRBJ1-2	TGCGCCAGCAGCCAAGATCAGGCAGGAACTGGCTACACCTTC	CASSQDQAGTGYTF
TRBV6-5	-	-	TRBJ1-4	TGTGCCAGCAGTTACGGCAGACTGTTTAATGAAAAACTGTTTTTT	CASSYGRLFNEKLFF
TRBV7-2	-	-	TRBJ1-5	TGTGCCAGCAGACCGACTACAGGGACCAATCAGCCCCAGCATTTT	CASRPTTGTNQPQHF
TRBV5-4	-	-	TRBJ1-2	TGTGCCAGCAGCTTGGTAGGGTCGGGTGGCTACACCTTC	CASSLVGSGGYTF
TRBV10-1	-	many	TRBJ1-5	TGCGCCAGCAGTGTTGGGCAGGGTTTCGATCAGCCCCAGCATTTT	CASSVGQGFDQPQHF
TRBV28	TRBD2	-	TRBJ2-3	TGTGCCAGCAGGGTAGCGGGAAGTTTAGATACGCAGTATTTT	CASRVAGSLDTQYF
TRBV27	-	-	TRBJ1-1	TGTGCCAGCAGTTCCCAGGGCGGGCGGAACACTGAAGCTTTCTTT	CASSSQGGRNTEAFF
TRBV7-3	-	-	TRBJ2-3	TGTGCCAGCAGCCCAGAGGCGGTCACAGATACGCAGTATTTT	CASSPEAVTDTQYF
TRBV7-2	-	-	TRBJ1-6	TGTGCCAGCAGCCCCCCCCCAGCCGGTAATTCACCCCTCCACTTT	CASSPPPAGNSPLHF
TRBV24-1	TRBD1	few	TRBJ2-7	TGTGCCACCGCAGGGGGTCGACCCTACGAGCAGTACTTC	CATAGGRPYEQYF
TRBV6-5	-	few	TRBJ2-7	TGTGCCAGCAGTTACTCGGCCGGGACACCCTCCTACGAGCAGTACTTC	CASSYSAGTPSYEQYF
TRBV4-3	TRBD1	-	TRBJ2-2	TGCGCCAGCAGCCAAGAGACAGGGGCGGCCACCGGGGAGCTGTTTTTT	CASSQETGAATGELFF
TRBV30	TRBD1	-	TRBJ1-4	TGTGCCTGGGCACAGGACAGGGGGCCGACTAATGAAAAACTGTTTTTT	CAWAQDRGPTNEKLFF
TRBV5-1	-	-	TRBJ2-5	TGCGCCAGCAGCTCAACGGGACCGGGAGAGACCCAGTACTTC	CASSSTGPGETQYF
TRBV30	TRBD1	-	TRBJ1-5	TGTGCCTGGAGTCCCGCGGACAGGAGGAATCAGCCCCAGCATTTT	CAWSPADRRNQPQHF
TRBV19	TRBD1	once	TRBJ2-4	TGTGCCAGTAGTATGATCCCGACAGGGGATGGCATTCAGTACTTC	CASSMIPTGDGIQYF
TRBV7-2	-	once	TRBJ1-1	TGTGCCAGCAGCCCTTTACCTGGGGCCTACACTGAAGCTTTCTTT	CASSPLPGAYTEAFF
TRBV15	TRBD2	-	TRBJ2-1	TGTGCCACCAGCAGAGATCTCGGACTAGCGGGTTACAATGAGCAGTTCTTC	CATSRDLGLAGYNEQFF
TRBV21-1	-	few	TRBJ2-5	TGTGCCAGCAGCAAAACGAGGGGGCGTGTTGCGGGAGGAGGGGAGACCCAGTACTTC	CASSKTRGRVAGGGETQYF
TRBV11-2	-	-	TRBJ2-6	TGTGCCAGCAGCTCCGACGGCCCAGGCGTGTCTGGGGCCAACGTCCTGACTTTC	CASSSDGPGVSGANVLTF
TRBV19	-	-	TRBJ1-6	TGTGCCAGTAGCCCGGGTCGGGATAATTCACCCCTCCACTTT	CASSPGRDNSPLHF
TRBV6-2/TRBV6-3	TRBD2	-	TRBJ2-7	TGTGCCAGCAGTTACTCGGCGGGAGGGCCCCACGAGCAGTACTTC	CASSYSAGGPHEQYF
TRBV15	-	-	TRBJ2-2	TGTGCCACCAGCAGAGTAGGCCTCACCGGGGAGCTGTTTTTT	CATSRVGLTGELFF
TRBV12-3/TRBV12-4	-	-	TRBJ2-1	TGTGCCAGCAGTCGACTAGATCTTGAGCAGTTCTTC	CASSRLDLEQFF
TRBV27	TRBD2	-	TRBJ2-1	TGTGCCAGCAGCAGAGGCGGGAGGGCCGTATACAATGAGCAGTTCTTC	CASSRGGRAVYNEQFF
TRBV25-1	TRBD1	-	TRBJ2-1	TGTGCCAGCCGAGGACAGGGGTCCTACAATGAGCAGTTCTTC	CASRGQGSYNEQFF
TRBV11-3	-	-	TRBJ2-3	TGTGCCAGCAGCTTCTCCGGAGGCCTCACAGATACGCAGTATTTT	CASSFSGGLTDTQYF
TRBV30	TRBD1	-	TRBJ2-6	TGTGCCTGGAGTGGACAGGGGGCCCTGGTAGGGGCCAACGTCCTGACTTTC	CAWSGQGALVGANVLTF
TRBV5-1	-	-	TRBJ2-3	TGCGCCAGCAGCTTGGGCCAGGAGACAGATACGCAGTATTTT	CASSLGQETDTQYF
TRBV6-2/TRBV6-3	-	-	TRBJ1-5	TGTGCCAGCAGTTACCGCACAGGACCTCAGCCCCAGCATTTT	CASSYRTGPQPQHF
TRBV28	TRBD1	-	TRBJ2-1	TGTGCCAGCAGTTCGACAGGGGTCTATGAGCAGTTCTTC	CASSSTGVYEQFF
TRBV10-3	TRBD1	-	TRBJ2-7	TGTGCCATCAGTGAGTCGATGCTTAGAGACAGGGGAGTCTACGAGCAGTACTTC	CAISESMLRDRGVYEQYF
TRBV19	TRBD2	-	TRBJ2-1	TGTGCCAGTAGTATAGCTTGGACTAGCGGTAATGAGCAGTTCTTC	CASSIAWTSGNEQFF
TRBV7-9	TRBD1	-	TRBJ1-4	TGTGCCAGCAGCAAAGCGACAGGGGAGGGTGAAAAACTGTTTTTT	CASSKATGEGEKLFF
TRBV6-2/TRBV6-3	-	-	TRBJ1-2	TGTGCCAGCAGTTCCAGACAGCTCAGCTATGGCTACACCTTC	CASSSRQLSYGYTF
TRBV6-5	-	once	TRBJ1-3	TGTGCCAGCACCCTGGGGGTAACGGGAAACACCATATATTTT	CASTLGVTGNTIYF
TRBV9	TRBD1	-	TRBJ2-7	TGTGCCAGCAGCGTAGCACGACAGGGGGTGGAGCAGTACTTC	CASSVARQGVEQYF
TRBV19	TRBD1	once	TRBJ1-2	TGTGCCAGTACCCCCAGGGGGCGTAACTATGGCTACACCTTC	CASTPRGRNYGYTF
TRBV5-1	-	-	TRBJ1-1	TGCGCCAGCAGCGTGAACAGGGAGTGGGCTGAAGCTTTCTTT	CASSVNREWAEAFF
TRBV19	TRBD1	few	TRBJ2-3	TGTGCCAGTAGTCAGGGGGACACAGATACGCAGTATTTT	CASSQGDTDTQYF
TRBV6-5	-	-	TRBJ1-2	TGTGCCAGCAGTTCAGGGGAGTATGGCTACACCTTC	CASSSGEYGYTF
TRBV6-5	TRBD2	-	TRBJ2-7	TGTGCCAGCGCTCAGCGGGAGAGATACGAGCAGTACTTC	CASAQRERYEQYF
TRBV28	-	-	TRBJ2-1	TGTGCCAGCAGGAACCACAATGAGCAGTTCTTC	CASRNHNEQFF
TRBV28	-	-	TRBJ2-1	TGTGCCAGCAGTTTAGTGGAAAGCTCCTACAATGAGCAGTTCTTC	CASSLVESSYNEQFF
TRBV28	-	-	TRBJ1-5	TGTGCCAGCAGATCGGGATTGCGGAGCAATCAGCCCCAGCATTTT	CASRSGLRSNQPQHF
TRBV5-6	-	-	TRBJ2-7	TGTGCCAGCAGCCCGGAGTTTGGGTATGAGCAGTACTTC	CASSPEFGYEQYF
TRBV7-8	TRBD2	-	TRBJ2-5	TGTGCCAGCAGCTTCGGGGGGACCTCCAAAGAGACCCAGTACTTC	CASSFGGTSKETQYF
TRBV5-6	-	few	TRBJ1-1	TGTGCCAGCAGCTTGCAGACTGAAGCTTTCTTT	CASSLQTEAFF
TRBV7-9	TRBD1	-	TRBJ1-3	TGTGCCAGCAGTCCCGGCGGGACAGGGGGAATCGACCGTTTT	CASSPGGTGGIDRF
TRBV3-1/TRBV3-2	TRBD1	-	TRBJ1-2	TGTGCCAGCAGCTTCCGGGACAGGGGGCTTCGCTATGGCTACACCTTC	CASSFRDRGLRYGYTF
TRBV5-4	-	-	TRBJ2-7	TGTGCCAGCAGCTTGTTTGGACCGGCCTACGAGCAGTACTTC	CASSLFGPAYEQYF
TRBV9	-	-	TRBJ2-5	TGTGCCAGCAGCGTAGACGGGGGACGTCAAGAGACCCAGTACTTC	CASSVDGGRQETQYF
TRBV7-3	-	-	TRBJ2-1	TGTGCCAGCAGCCTCGTGACAGGAAGGGAGCAGTTCTTC	CASSLVTGREQFF